A selection of T cell receptor beta chains follows, all from one sample in a study of blood T cell repertoires in COVID-19. Sequencing was performed with immunoSEQ multiplex PCR; in TCRdb, only in-frame clones are kept and a portion is missing. The sample has around 72,000 clones, 85% to 90% seen once. Specimen: peripheral blood. These receptors came from a man aged 70-80 years with active or convalescent COVID-19. Each CDR3 is given with its conserved first and last residue. The order of the fields is D gene, V gene, clone size, J gene, CDR3 protein. D genes are given only for firm matches. Expanded clones are given a class, and other clones once, few, many or no size at all.

d_call: NA
v_call: TRBV4-3
clone_size: NA
j_call: TRBJ1-4
cdr3_aa: CASSQSQGVNEKLFF

d_call: TRBD2
v_call: TRBV3-1/TRBV3-2
clone_size: NA
j_call: TRBJ2-7
cdr3_aa: CASSWTSGSYEQYF

d_call: NA
v_call: TRBV6-5
clone_size: few
j_call: TRBJ2-7
cdr3_aa: CASSYYSGSQPYEQYF

d_call: NA
v_call: TRBV28
clone_size: once
j_call: TRBJ2-7
cdr3_aa: CAMSQSPGYEQYF

d_call: NA
v_call: TRBV18
clone_size: once
j_call: TRBJ1-5
cdr3_aa: CASSQLLEGQPQHF

d_call: NA
v_call: TRBV6-5
clone_size: NA
j_call: TRBJ1-6
cdr3_aa: CAGGDSNGYNSPLHF

d_call: NA
v_call: TRBV29-1
clone_size: NA
j_call: TRBJ1-6
cdr3_aa: CSVGTGNSGSPLHF

d_call: TRBD2
v_call: TRBV27
clone_size: NA
j_call: TRBJ2-1
cdr3_aa: CASRLAASYNEQFF

d_call: NA
v_call: TRBV5-6
clone_size: once
j_call: TRBJ1-5
cdr3_aa: CASSLQNNQPQHF

d_call: NA
v_call: TRBV24-1
clone_size: NA
j_call: TRBJ2-1
cdr3_aa: CAASAAWRNNEQFF

d_call: NA
v_call: TRBV5-1
clone_size: NA
j_call: TRBJ1-1
cdr3_aa: CASSLVGGDTEAFF

d_call: NA
v_call: TRBV7-9
clone_size: NA
j_call: TRBJ1-2
cdr3_aa: CASSPDSYGYTF

d_call: TRBD2
v_call: TRBV18
clone_size: NA
j_call: TRBJ2-3
cdr3_aa: CASSLNSGRATDTQYF

d_call: TRBD2
v_call: TRBV5-4
clone_size: few
j_call: TRBJ2-5
cdr3_aa: CASSFTSGRLSETQYF

d_call: NA
v_call: TRBV6-6
clone_size: NA
j_call: TRBJ1-1
cdr3_aa: CASQRQAEAFF

d_call: NA
v_call: TRBV3-1/TRBV3-2
clone_size: NA
j_call: TRBJ1-1
cdr3_aa: CASSQGLPSGSLNTEAFF

d_call: TRBD1
v_call: TRBV5-4
clone_size: NA
j_call: TRBJ2-7
cdr3_aa: CASTGTGIYEQYF

d_call: NA
v_call: TRBV18
clone_size: NA
j_call: TRBJ2-3
cdr3_aa: CASSPLPLADTQYF

d_call: NA
v_call: TRBV4-2
clone_size: NA
j_call: TRBJ1-4
cdr3_aa: CASSQDPSANEKLFF

d_call: TRBD1
v_call: TRBV4-1
clone_size: NA
j_call: TRBJ1-5
cdr3_aa: CASSQDNRGHQPQHF

d_call: TRBD2
v_call: TRBV7-9
clone_size: NA
j_call: TRBJ2-2
cdr3_aa: CASSPPGLAPTGELFF

d_call: TRBD1
v_call: TRBV24-1
clone_size: NA
j_call: TRBJ1-2
cdr3_aa: CATSDQDRGYGYTF

d_call: NA
v_call: TRBV15
clone_size: NA
j_call: TRBJ2-3
cdr3_aa: CATSEFSTDTQYF

d_call: TRBD1
v_call: TRBV18
clone_size: NA
j_call: TRBJ2-1
cdr3_aa: CASSRDRVIYNEQFF

d_call: NA
v_call: TRBV6-5
clone_size: NA
j_call: TRBJ2-7
cdr3_aa: CASSLAAGADEQYF

d_call: NA
v_call: TRBV28
clone_size: NA
j_call: TRBJ1-1
cdr3_aa: CASSLQVINTEAFF

d_call: TRBD2
v_call: TRBV27
clone_size: few
j_call: TRBJ2-1
cdr3_aa: CASSHMGATSGIYNEQFF

d_call: NA
v_call: TRBV28
clone_size: NA
j_call: TRBJ2-1
cdr3_aa: CASSRNEQFF

d_call: NA
v_call: TRBV6-5
clone_size: NA
j_call: TRBJ1-5
cdr3_aa: CASNTGNQPQHF

d_call: NA
v_call: TRBV27
clone_size: NA
j_call: TRBJ2-2
cdr3_aa: CASSRRVGTGELFF

d_call: TRBD2
v_call: TRBV9
clone_size: NA
j_call: TRBJ2-7
cdr3_aa: CASSLTGGKYEQYF

d_call: TRBD1
v_call: TRBV20-1
clone_size: once
j_call: TRBJ1-5
cdr3_aa: CSARVTGGSNQPQHF

d_call: TRBD1
v_call: TRBV5-4
clone_size: NA
j_call: TRBJ1-1
cdr3_aa: CASSLGGTGRAEAFF

d_call: NA
v_call: TRBV27
clone_size: NA
j_call: TRBJ1-1
cdr3_aa: CASSLTGLNTEAFF

d_call: TRBD1
v_call: TRBV5-1
clone_size: NA
j_call: TRBJ2-2
cdr3_aa: CASSLNRGITGELFF

d_call: NA
v_call: TRBV11-2
clone_size: few
j_call: TRBJ2-7
cdr3_aa: CASSQDSSYEQYF

d_call: TRBD1
v_call: TRBV4-3
clone_size: NA
j_call: TRBJ2-7
cdr3_aa: CASSRHWGQGIYEQYF

d_call: NA
v_call: TRBV3-1/TRBV3-2
clone_size: NA
j_call: TRBJ1-5
cdr3_aa: CASSQALTAQPQHF

d_call: NA
v_call: TRBV25-1
clone_size: NA
j_call: TRBJ1-4
cdr3_aa: CASRQGSNEKLFF

d_call: NA
v_call: TRBV7-3
clone_size: NA
j_call: TRBJ1-3
cdr3_aa: CASSSSTGSGNTIYF

d_call: TRBD2
v_call: TRBV5-6
clone_size: NA
j_call: TRBJ2-7
cdr3_aa: CASSSGLAVSSYEQYF

d_call: TRBD1
v_call: TRBV13
clone_size: NA
j_call: TRBJ1-6
cdr3_aa: CASSPRGDNSPLHF

d_call: TRBD1
v_call: TRBV12-3/TRBV12-4
clone_size: once
j_call: TRBJ2-3
cdr3_aa: CASLGGAADTQYF

d_call: TRBD2
v_call: TRBV3-1/TRBV3-2
clone_size: NA
j_call: TRBJ2-1
cdr3_aa: CASSQSGRVTGEQFF

d_call: NA
v_call: TRBV5-1
clone_size: NA
j_call: TRBJ2-1
cdr3_aa: CASSPSAGSYNEQFF

d_call: TRBD1
v_call: TRBV7-9
clone_size: NA
j_call: TRBJ2-4
cdr3_aa: CASSLSSGTGGNIQYF

d_call: NA
v_call: TRBV30
clone_size: NA
j_call: TRBJ1-4
cdr3_aa: CAWSVLTGANEKLFF

d_call: TRBD1
v_call: TRBV30
clone_size: NA
j_call: TRBJ1-4
cdr3_aa: CAWSPGQRNEKLFF

d_call: NA
v_call: TRBV5-4
clone_size: NA
j_call: TRBJ1-2
cdr3_aa: CASSLVRDYGYTF

d_call: NA
v_call: TRBV10-3
clone_size: NA
j_call: TRBJ2-7
cdr3_aa: CAISESNRAGDEQYF

d_call: TRBD2
v_call: TRBV6-6
clone_size: NA
j_call: TRBJ2-1
cdr3_aa: CATSGGPNPNEQFF

d_call: NA
v_call: TRBV4-1
clone_size: NA
j_call: TRBJ1-1
cdr3_aa: CASSRGQSTEAFF

d_call: TRBD2
v_call: TRBV5-1
clone_size: once
j_call: TRBJ2-3
cdr3_aa: CASSLDAGGTDTQYF

d_call: NA
v_call: TRBV9
clone_size: few
j_call: TRBJ1-2
cdr3_aa: CASSSGRGNYGYTF

d_call: NA
v_call: TRBV2
clone_size: NA
j_call: TRBJ2-7
cdr3_aa: CASSDVNSVYF

d_call: NA
v_call: TRBV28
clone_size: NA
j_call: TRBJ1-1
cdr3_aa: CASTSHTTGAAEAFF

d_call: NA
v_call: TRBV27
clone_size: NA
j_call: TRBJ1-6
cdr3_aa: CASSNRGRGSPLHF